Sequencing of this T cell receptor (beta chain) was carried out in a study of T cells in Graves' hyperthyroidism and ophthalmopathy (dated by TCRdb to about 2019). A note on the overall study: Peripheral blood was collected at initial diagnosis, before any treatment. A discovery cohort of about 95 patients, 43 with Graves' ophthalmopathy and roughly 59 with stable Graves' hyperthyroidism, was used to find distinguishing TCR V-J signatures. An independent validation cohort of under 20 hyperthyroidism patients and some 15 patients who later progressed to ophthalmopathy tested prospective prediction of ophthalmopathy. The roughly 100 discovery patients were randomly divided into training and test sets at a 7:3 ratio. Thyroid tissue and blood T-cell repertoires from over 5 Graves' hyperthyroidism patients were also compared in the study. Once sampling was done, hyperthyroidism patients were given methimazole at a starting dose of 30 mg daily, whereas ophthalmopathy patients were given high-dose intravenous methylprednisolone. The paper reports TCR Vbeta CDR3 sequencing of 140 or so peripheral blood samples: over 40 ophthalmopathy, under 85 hyperthyroidism and 17 progressor patients.

Results and caveats for the whole study, not just this receptor: Blood samples also contained most of the expanded thyroid clonotypes (frequency above 0.001), which suggests that blood repertoires may reflect thyroid immune responses. A 13 V-J signature model separated ophthalmopathy from stable hyperthyroidism, with roughly 88% sensitivity and 81% to 83% specificity in cross-validation and 80%/75% in testing. In validation, the model predicted progression to ophthalmopathy with about 71% sensitivity and roughly 75% specificity, a median of 6.5 months before onset. Sample size was not statistically predetermined, and blinding of investigators to group allocation was not performed.

Between the V and J ends, shortened by 1 base and 0 bases respectively, the junction contains 6 bases. The CDR3 spans 14 residues, from the cysteine through the phenylalanine. Only the CDR3 DNA is retained, 42 bases long and in frame from the first base. In the germline V gene (reference sequence), CDR1 corresponds to LNHDA and CDR2 to SQIVND. Moderately to severely active disease, a Clinical Activity Score of at least 3, a NOSPECS grade of at least 4, and a duration under 3 months were present in ophthalmopathy patients. Exclusion was applied to patients with uncontrolled infections, other autoimmune diseases, pregnancy or lactation. Diagnoses were based on clinical symptoms, serum thyroxine and TRAb, thyroid ultrasound and orbital computed tomography. PBMCs were separated from over 9 ml of fresh peripheral blood using Ficoll-Paque density gradient centrifugation. Total RNA was extracted with Trizol reagent, and quality was checked on an Agilent 2100 Bioanalyzer.

This clonotype has a count of ten or more. The clone's antigen remains unknown. Base qualities were left out, and no much larger clone turns up one base away. TCR beta CDR3 regions were amplified from RNA transcripts. For the first round of RT-PCR on the TCR CDR3, the HTBI primer set was used together with the Qiagen OneStep RT-PCR kit. Libraries were constructed in a second round of multiplex PCR, after which size selection and purification were performed. Sequencing of the libraries was done on an Illumina HiSeq2000 using paired-end 100 bp reads. Per the source publication's procedure: SOAPnuke was used to process the raw data, removing reads that contained adapters or uncalled bases, had a mean Phred below 15, or lacked an exact match to the constant primer or identifier. COPE v1.2.5 was used to merge high-quality paired reads, and clonotypes were defined as unique nucleotide sequences. Clonotypes were aligned to IMGT TRBV, TRBD and TRBJ reference segments using MiTCR v1.1. Analysis was restricted to V-J combinations with a frequency above 0.0001, which covered over 98% of repertoires. A TCS score was defined as the ratio of F50 (clonal expansion) to E x V (chaos), with BLOSUM62-based TCRdist applied between CDR3 peptides within each V-J. Welch's t-statistics and random forest reduced roughly 500 V-J features to some 14, which were used in a naive Bayes classifier (R e1071). Thyroid-blood repertoire similarity was quantified with the Morisita-Horn index. TCRdb trimmed the raw reads at Q25, called clones with MiXCR and kept productive beta chains. Every CDR3 protein is listed once, alongside the most common genes and DNA of its rows. These V and J calls rely on TCRdb rather than the paper's analysis. Here the sample has about 610,000 distinct CDR3 sequences; 14% to 15% occur a single time. The ten biggest clones cover 3.5% to 4.5% of the sample.

This TCR came from a middle-aged woman with Graves' ophthalmopathy. The sequenced sample was blood. In this chain, TRBV19 is recombined with TRBJ1-1; the D gene is unclear. The nucleotides read TGTGCCAGTAGTATAGGGGGAATGAACACTGAAGCTTTCTTT. This yields the protein CASSIGGMNTEAFF.